This T cell receptor beta chain was sequenced during a study of cytomegalovirus exposure and HLA in healthy donors. Overall study context: Both the 120 validation repertoires and the approximately 700 first-cohort repertoires used the same platform, as reported by a later analysis. Study-wide results and limits: Among the CMV-associated chains, a few were confirmed in vitro as specific for CMV antigens. The authors listed 150 or so TCR beta chains as cytomegalovirus-associated.

In the case of this clone: Its antigen remains unknown.

Trimming left V 1 base short and J 8 bases short, with 17 bases between. The CDR3 runs to 16 residues. The germline V gene has CDR1 MGHRA and CDR2 YSYEKL. The table came from immunoSEQ multiplex PCR; TCRdb's copy has only in-frame clones and leaves some out. The repertoire consists of tens of thousands of clones, with around 90% occurring once and the leading ten covering over 1%. The sequence was obtained from a woman under 30 in good health and CMV-seronegative. The chain uses TRBV4-1 and TRBJ1-4, with TRBD1 as a possible D gene (5 bases). The sample consisted of PBMCs. The CDR3 here is CASSQGSREGAEKLFF. The CDR3 DNA reads TGCGCCAGCAGCCAAGGGTCAAGGGAAGGGGCAGAAAAACTGTTTTTT.